This T cell receptor beta chain stems from a study of T cells in women clearing cervical HPV infection. On the study more broadly: Case blood was drawn a median approximately 150 days after lesion detection. Study observations and caveats: Unknown T-cell numbers per sample may underlie the richness differences. TRBV6-7 relative abundance averaged about 0.11% in cases and less than 0.2% in controls.

The data were produced by immunoSEQ multiplex PCR, yet TCRdb's version contains in-frame clones alone and is incomplete. The listing records about 20,000 clones. This CDR3 region has 17 residues. Germline loops: CDR1 DFQATT, CDR2 SNEGSKA (reference sequence). J was trimmed by 1 base and V by 6 bases; bases with no gene match: 8. Points on this clone: The antigen remains unidentified. The sequence runs out 3 residues before the end of the CDR3; the remainder is reconstructed from the germline J gene.

Specimen: blood buffy coat. The sequence was collected from a woman aged 18 to 75 with a cervical HPV16 infection that either progressed to CIN3+ or cleared (not recorded which). The rearrangement links TRBV20-1 to TRBJ2-3; 15 bases map to TRBD2. Incomplete CDR3 DNA: TGCAGTGCCTGGACTAGCGGGGGGGATTTTGGCACAGATACG. As protein: CSAWTSGGDFGTDT. The whole CDR3 reads CSAWTSGGDFGTDTQYF.